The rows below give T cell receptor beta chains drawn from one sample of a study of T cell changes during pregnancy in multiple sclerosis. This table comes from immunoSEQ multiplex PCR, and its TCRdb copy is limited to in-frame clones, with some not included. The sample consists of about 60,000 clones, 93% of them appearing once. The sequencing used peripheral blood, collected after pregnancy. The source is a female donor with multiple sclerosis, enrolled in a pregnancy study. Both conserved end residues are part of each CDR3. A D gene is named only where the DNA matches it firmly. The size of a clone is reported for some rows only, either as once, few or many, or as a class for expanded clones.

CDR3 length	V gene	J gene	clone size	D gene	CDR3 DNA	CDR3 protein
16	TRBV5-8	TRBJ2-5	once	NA	TGTGCCAGCAGCTTGGCCCCCCCAGGGGAGAGGGAGACCCAGTACTTC	CASSLAPPGERETQYF
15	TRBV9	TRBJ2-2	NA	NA	TGTGCCAGCAGCGTAGGGGAGTTGAACACCGGGGAGCTGTTTTTT	CASSVGELNTGELFF
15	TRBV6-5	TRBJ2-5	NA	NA	TGTGCCAGCAGTTACAGGGCAGGGCTTCGGGAGACCCAGTACTTC	CASSYRAGLRETQYF
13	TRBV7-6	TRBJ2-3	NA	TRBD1	TGTGCCAGCAGCACAGGGGACACAGATACGCAGTATTTT	CASSTGDTDTQYF
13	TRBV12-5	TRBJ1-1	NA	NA	TGTGCTAGTGGCTCGGGGGGGGAAACTGAAGCTTTCTTT	CASGSGGETEAFF
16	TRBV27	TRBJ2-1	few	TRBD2	TGTGCCAGCACCTCTCTAGCGGGAGGGCTACAAAATGAGCAGTTCTTC	CASTSLAGGLQNEQFF
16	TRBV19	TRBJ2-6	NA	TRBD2	TGTGCCAGTAGTATAGTGCGGGGGTCTGGGGCCAACGTCCTGACTTTC	CASSIVRGSGANVLTF
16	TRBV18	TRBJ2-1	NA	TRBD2	TGTGCCAGCTCACCACCCCAAGCGGGAAGCAACAATGAGCAGTTCTTC	CASSPPQAGSNNEQFF
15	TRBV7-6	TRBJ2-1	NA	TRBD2	TGTGCCAGCAGCTCGACTAGCGGACTAAACAATGAGCAGTTCTTC	CASSSTSGLNNEQFF
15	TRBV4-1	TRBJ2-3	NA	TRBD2	TGCGCCAGCAGCCCCCTAGCGGGCTGGACAGATACGCAGTATTTT	CASSPLAGWTDTQYF
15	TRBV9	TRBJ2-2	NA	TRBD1	TGTGCCAGCAGCGGACCACAGGGGGTGACCGGGGAGCTGTTTTTT	CASSGPQGVTGELFF
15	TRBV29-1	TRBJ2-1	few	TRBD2	TGCAGCTCCTTAGCGGGAGGGCCCTCCTACAATGAGCAGTTCTTC	CSSLAGGPSYNEQFF
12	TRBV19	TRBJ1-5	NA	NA	TGTGCCAGTAGTAAGGGGTTACAGCCCCAGCATTTT	CASSKGLQPQHF
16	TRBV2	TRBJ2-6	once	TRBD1	TGTGCCAGCAGTTGGGACAGGGGAACAGGGGCCAACGTCCTGACTTTC	CASSWDRGTGANVLTF
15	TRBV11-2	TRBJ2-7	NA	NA	TGTGCCAGCAGCTTCGAGATCACAGGGAAGAACGAGCAGTACTTC	CASSFEITGKNEQYF
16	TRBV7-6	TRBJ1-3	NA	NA	TGTGCCAGCAGCTTAGGATCTGTGGGCCAGGCGAACACCATATATTTT	CASSLGSVGQANTIYF
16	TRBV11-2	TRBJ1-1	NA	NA	TGTGCCAGCAGCTCCCCCGGGACTCGAGGGACCACTGAAGCTTTCTTT	CASSSPGTRGTTEAFF
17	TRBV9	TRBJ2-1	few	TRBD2	TGTGCCAGCAGCGTAGGGTTAGCGGGAGGGCCTCAGAATGAGCAGTTCTTC	CASSVGLAGGPQNEQFF
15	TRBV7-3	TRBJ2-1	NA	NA	TGTGCCAGCAGCCCCGTTTCGGGGTCCTACAATGAGCAGTTCTTC	CASSPVSGSYNEQFF
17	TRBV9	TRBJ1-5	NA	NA	TGTGCCAGCAGCGTAGTGGACAGCTTACTCAGCAATCAGCCCCAGCATTTT	CASSVVDSLLSNQPQHF
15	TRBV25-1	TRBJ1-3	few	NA	TGTGCCAGCAGTGGCGGGGTGGACACTGGAAACACCATATATTTT	CASSGGVDTGNTIYF
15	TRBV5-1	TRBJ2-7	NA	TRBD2	TGCGCCAGCAACGCTCAAGCGGGAGTCTCCTACGAGCAGTACTTC	CASNAQAGVSYEQYF